A single sample is the source of the 10 T cell receptor beta chains below, sequenced in a study of OX40 agonist ivuxolimab in advanced cancers. Sequencing was performed with immunoSEQ multiplex PCR; in TCRdb, only in-frame clones are kept and a portion is missing. The sample lists fewer than 85,000 clones, roughly nine tenths occurring once. This specimen consisted of CD4+ or CD8+ T cells sorted from blood, obtained in a trial of the OX40 agonist ivuxolimab. These receptors came from an adult with an advanced solid tumor such as melanoma, head and neck, liver or kidney cancer.

The genes are TRBV7-8 and TRBJ2-7; 7 nucleotides align to TRBD1. CDR1 is SGHVS, CDR2 FQNEAQ, per germline. The CDR3 loop spans 20 amino acids. V was pared by 5 bases and J by 5 bases, with 27 bases of the junction left unmatched. The CDR3 loop reads CASSTKTGLRSPAGKDEQYF. The CDR3 nucleotides are TGTGCCAGCAGCACGAAGACAGGGCTCCGTTCCCCCGCCGGGAAGGACGAGCAGTACTTC.

The V call is TRBV10-3, the J call TRBJ2-7, with 7 bases identical to TRBD1. The CDR3 has 13 amino acids. Germline loops: CDR1 ENHRY, CDR2 SYGVKD. V was clipped by 5 bases and J by 2 bases; unmatched bases: 3. CDR3 loop: CAISPGTAYEQYF. CDR3 DNA sequence: TGTGCCATCAGTCCAGGGACAGCCTACGAGCAGTACTTC.

The rearrangement uses TRBV9 and TRBJ2-1; D not certain. This CDR3 is 16 amino acids long. From germline, CDR1 is SGDLS and CDR2 YYNGEE. V dropped 3 bases and J dropped 0 bases, with 13 bases sitting between them. CDR3: CASSASGRSSYNEQFF. The DNA of the CDR3 is TGTGCCAGCAGCGCCTCGGGCAGGAGCTCCTACAATGAGCAGTTCTTC. Combining the CDR3 with reference TRBV9 and TRBJ2-1 gives the whole variable domain DSGVTQTPKHLITATGQRVTLRCSPRSGDLSVYWYQQSLDQGLQFLIQYYNGEERAKGNILERFSAQQFPDLHSELNLSSLELGDSALYFCASSASGRSSYNEQFFGPGTRLTVL.

The chain recombines TRBV7-2 with TRBJ2-3; TRBD2 aligns across 7 bases. This CDR3 contains 16 residues. Germline trimming cut 5 bases from V and 2 bases from J; bases unmatched to any gene: 10. CDR1 SGHTA and CDR2 FQGNSA come from the germline V gene. The CDR3 region is CASSPRGAGNTDTQYF. CDR3 DNA: TGTGCCAGCAGCCCGCGAGGAGCGGGGAACACAGATACGCAGTATTTT.

The chain couples TRBV2 to TRBJ2-1; 10 bases agree with TRBD1. This CDR3 has 15 amino acids. Germline values: CDR1 SNHLY, CDR2 FYNNEI. V lost 6 bases, J lost 3 bases, and 5 bases stayed unmatched. In DNA, the CDR3 is TGTGCCAGCAGGGTTAGGACAGGGGGCTACAATGAGCAGTTCTTC. Residues: CASRVRTGGYNEQFF.

The V call is TRBV28, the J call TRBJ2-6; a possible D gene is TRBD2 (6 bases). The CDR3 contains 16 residues. The ends were cut back, 1 base at V and 2 bases at J, with 9 bases in the middle. The germline V gene has CDR1 MDHEN and CDR2 SYDVKM. CDR3 sequence reads: CASSLSGGTGANVLTF. For the CDR3, the DNA is TGTGCCAGCAGTTTATCCGGAGGGACTGGGGCCAACGTCCTGACTTTC.

The table lists this clone with a count of one. The chain carries TRBV6-5 and TRBJ2-7; possibly TRBD1 for D (5 bases). V was cut by 1 base and J by 0 bases, with 10 bases left in between. Germline V gives CDR1 MNHEY, CDR2 SVGAGI. CDR3 length equals 15 residues. CDR3 nucleotide sequence: TGTGCCAGCAGTTACTGGGGCCTCAGCTCCTACGAGCAGTACTTC. Translating it yields CASSYWGLSSYEQYF.

The J gene is TRBJ1-1, the V gene TRBV7-9; 7 positions agree with TRBD1. V was pared by 4 bases and J by 0 bases, with 5 bases of the junction left unmatched. Germline CDR1 SEHNR, CDR2 FQNEAQ (reference sequence). The CDR3 contains 15 residues. This chain's CDR3 is CASSSQGTVNTEAFF. CDR3 in DNA: TGTGCCAGCAGCTCACAGGGGACAGTGAACACTGAAGCTTTCTTT.

The gene calls are TRBV5-1 and TRBJ2-1, with D perhaps matching TRBD1 (6 bases). V lost 0 bases to trimming and J lost 8 bases, with 6 bases between them. This CDR3 spans 12 amino acids. Germline loops: CDR1 SGHRS, CDR2 YFSETQ. The CDR3 DNA reads TGCGCCAGCAGCTTGGCAGGGGATGAGCAGTTCTTC. This gives the protein CASSLAGDEQFF.

In its sample, this clone was seen many times. Other DNA sequences in this specimen translate into the identical CDR3. The chain carries TRBV30 and TRBJ1-1; D not certain. The length of the CDR3 is 13 residues. V was trimmed by 3 bases and J by 0 bases, leaving 8 bases between them. Germline V CDR1 and CDR2: GTSNPN, SVGIG (reference sequence). The CDR3: CAWSGELNTEAFF. The CDR3 bases are TGTGCCTGGAGCGGCGAGTTGAACACTGAAGCTTTCTTT.